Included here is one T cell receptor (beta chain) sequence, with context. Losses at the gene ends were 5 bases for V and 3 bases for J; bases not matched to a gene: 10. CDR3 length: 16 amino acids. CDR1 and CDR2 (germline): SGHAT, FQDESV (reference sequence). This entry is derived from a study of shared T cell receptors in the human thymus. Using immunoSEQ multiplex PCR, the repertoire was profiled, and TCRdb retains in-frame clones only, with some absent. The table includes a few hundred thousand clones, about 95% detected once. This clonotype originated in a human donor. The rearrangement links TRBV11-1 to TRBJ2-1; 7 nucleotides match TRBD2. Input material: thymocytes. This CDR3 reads CASSIKGLAVYNEQFF. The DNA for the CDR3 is TGTGCCAGCAGCATAAAGGGGCTAGCGGTCTACAATGAGCAGTTCTTC.